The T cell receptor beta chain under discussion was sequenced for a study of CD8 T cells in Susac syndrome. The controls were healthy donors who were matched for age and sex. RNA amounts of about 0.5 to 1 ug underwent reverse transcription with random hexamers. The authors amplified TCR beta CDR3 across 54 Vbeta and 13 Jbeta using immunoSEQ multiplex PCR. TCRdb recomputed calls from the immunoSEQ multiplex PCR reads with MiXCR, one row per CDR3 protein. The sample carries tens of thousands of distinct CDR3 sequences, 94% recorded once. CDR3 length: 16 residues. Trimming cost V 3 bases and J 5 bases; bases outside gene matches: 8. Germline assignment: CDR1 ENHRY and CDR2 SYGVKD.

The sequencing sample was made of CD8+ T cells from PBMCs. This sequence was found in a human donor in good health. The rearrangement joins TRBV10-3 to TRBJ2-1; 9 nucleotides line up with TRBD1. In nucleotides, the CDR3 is TGTGCCATCAGTGACCCTGGGACAGGGAGAGACAATGAGCAGTTCTTC. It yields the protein CAISDPGTGRDNEQFF.